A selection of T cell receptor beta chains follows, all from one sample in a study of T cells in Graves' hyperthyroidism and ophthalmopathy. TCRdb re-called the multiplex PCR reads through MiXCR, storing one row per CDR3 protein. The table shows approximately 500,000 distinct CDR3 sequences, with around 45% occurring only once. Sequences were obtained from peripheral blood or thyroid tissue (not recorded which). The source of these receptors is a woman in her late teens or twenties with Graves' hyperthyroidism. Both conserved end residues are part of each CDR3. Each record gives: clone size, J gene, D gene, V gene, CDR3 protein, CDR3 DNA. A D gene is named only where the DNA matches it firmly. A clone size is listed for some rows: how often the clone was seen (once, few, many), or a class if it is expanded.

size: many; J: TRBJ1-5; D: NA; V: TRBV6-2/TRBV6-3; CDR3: CASSYGYSNQPQHF; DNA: TGTGCCAGCAGTTACGGATATAGCAATCAGCCCCAGCATTTT
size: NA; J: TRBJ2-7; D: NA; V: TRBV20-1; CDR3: CSALPEALLSYEQYF; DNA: TGCAGTGCTCTCCCTGAAGCTTTACTCTCCTACGAGCAGTACTTC
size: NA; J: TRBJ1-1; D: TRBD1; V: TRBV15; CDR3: CATSSPGTGITEAFF; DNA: TGTGCCACCAGCAGCCCCGGGACAGGGATCACTGAAGCTTTCTTT
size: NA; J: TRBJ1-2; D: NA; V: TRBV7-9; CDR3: CASSLENEYGGYTF; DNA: TGTGCCAGCAGCTTAGAGAACGAGTATGGCGGCTACACCTTC
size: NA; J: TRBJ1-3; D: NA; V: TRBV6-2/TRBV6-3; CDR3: CASSPRGGAISGNTIYF; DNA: TGTGCCAGCAGTCCTCGGGGAGGTGCTATATCTGGAAACACCATATATTTT
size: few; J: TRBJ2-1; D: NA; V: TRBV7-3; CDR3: CASSLTYGVTSNEQFF; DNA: TGTGCCAGCAGCTTAACTTACGGCGTCACCTCCAATGAGCAGTTCTTC
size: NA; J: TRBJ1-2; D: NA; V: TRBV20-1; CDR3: CSASGLVDEWGYTF; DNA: TGCAGTGCTAGTGGTTTGGTCGATGAGTGGGGCTACACCTTC
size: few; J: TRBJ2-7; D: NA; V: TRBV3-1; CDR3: CASSQDLRPYEQYF; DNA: TGTGCCAGCAGCCAAGATTTAAGGCCCTACGAGCAGTACTTC
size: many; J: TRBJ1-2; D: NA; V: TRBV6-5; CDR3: CASSYSPGRYNYGYTF; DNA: TGTGCCAGCAGTTACTCTCCAGGACGATATAACTATGGCTACACCTTC
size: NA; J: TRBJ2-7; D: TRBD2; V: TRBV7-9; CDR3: CASSITGTSGRDYEQYF; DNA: TGTGCCAGCAGCATAACCGGGACTAGCGGGAGGGACTACGAGCAGTACTTC
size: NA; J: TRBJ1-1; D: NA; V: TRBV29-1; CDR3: CSINLVTTEAFF; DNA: TGCAGCATTAATTTAGTGACCACTGAAGCTTTCTTT
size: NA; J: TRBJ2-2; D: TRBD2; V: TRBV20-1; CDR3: CSAFTGTSGNTGELFF; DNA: TGCAGTGCTTTTACCGGGACTAGCGGGAACACCGGGGAGCTGTTTTTT
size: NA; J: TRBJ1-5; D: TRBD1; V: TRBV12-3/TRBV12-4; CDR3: CASSPTGTGKNQPQHF; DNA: TGTGCCAGCTCACCGACCGGGACAGGGAAGAATCAGCCCCAGCATTTT
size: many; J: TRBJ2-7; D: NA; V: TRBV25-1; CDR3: CASSESGMTYEQYF; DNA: TGTGCCAGCAGTGAATCTGGGATGACCTACGAGCAGTACTTC
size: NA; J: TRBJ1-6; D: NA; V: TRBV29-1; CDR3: CSAAQGSDSPLHF; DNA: TGCAGCGCAGCCCAGGGGAGTGATTCACCCCTCCACTTT
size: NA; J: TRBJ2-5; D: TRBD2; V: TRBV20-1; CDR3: CRSRTGLAGVGETQYF; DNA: TGCAGATCTCGAACGGGACTAGCGGGAGTCGGAGAGACCCAGTACTTC
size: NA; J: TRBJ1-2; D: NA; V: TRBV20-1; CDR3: CSVPTRTAQYGYTF; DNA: TGCAGTGTCCCGACCCGGACAGCGCAATATGGCTACACCTTC
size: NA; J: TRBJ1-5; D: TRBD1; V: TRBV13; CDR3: CASSTGDRGNQPQHF; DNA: TGTGCCAGCAGCACCGGGGACAGGGGGAATCAGCCCCAGCATTTT